These 25 T cell receptor beta chains came from one sample sequenced in a study of shared clonotypes between healthy human individuals. Only in-frame clones appear in the TCRdb table, and some are missing; sequencing was by immunoSEQ multiplex PCR. The sample carries approximately 530,000 clones, 90% to 97% recorded once. Sequencing was done on a sample of naive CD4+ T cells sorted from blood. Subset in this sample: CD45RA+ positively selected. These receptors were taken from a woman aged 25 to 39 in good health.

This chain connects TRBV18 to TRBJ2-7; D gene uncertain. V dropped 2 bases and J dropped 3 bases, with 11 bases sitting between them. Looked up from germline, CDR1 is KGHSH and CDR2 is LQKENI. CDR3 size: 14 residues. The CDR3 bases are TGTGCCAGCTCACCATCCACGAATAACTACGAGCAGTACTTC. Translated, it gives CASSPSTNNYEQYF.

The chain joins TRBV9 to TRBJ2-1; TRBD1 matches at 10 bases. V gave up 4 bases and J gave up 6 bases; unmatched junction bases: 10. Germline V gene lookup returns CDR1 SGDLS and CDR2 YYNGEE. The CDR3 has 16 residues. CDR3 amino acids: CASSWDRGLSGNEQFF. Here the CDR3 DNA reads TGTGCCAGCAGCTGGGACAGGGGACTATCGGGCAATGAGCAGTTCTTC.

The chain employs TRBV28 and TRBJ1-1; 7 nucleotides align to TRBD1. This CDR3 comprises 15 residues. Germline V CDR1 and CDR2: MDHEN, SYDVKM. Trimming removed 4 bases from V and 0 bases from J; junction bases left unmatched: 5. The CDR3 is CASSSGQSMNTEAFF. CDR3 DNA sequence: TGTGCCAGCAGTTCGGGACAGTCGATGAACACTGAAGCTTTCTTT.

The chain is built from TRBV18 and TRBJ2-3; D remains ambiguous. The CDR3 consists of 16 residues. Germline-derived CDR1 and CDR2 are KGHSH and LQKENI. The V and J ends lost 5 bases and 0 bases respectively, with 15 bases between them. This CDR3 is CASSAFTDGSTDTQYF. The DNA of the CDR3 is TGTGCCAGCTCAGCATTCACAGACGGTAGCACAGATACGCAGTATTTT.

The chain carries TRBV5-1 and TRBJ2-7; 8 bases agree with TRBD1. This CDR3 contains 13 residues. With V trimmed by 7 bases and J by 5 bases, 8 bases remained unmatched. The germline V gene has CDR1 SGHRS and CDR2 YFSETQ. The CDR3 here is CASRQGLGNEQYF. CDR3 DNA: TGCGCCAGCCGACAGGGGCTGGGAAACGAGCAGTACTTC.

The rearrangement uses TRBV28 and TRBJ1-5; TRBD1 matches 8 bases. Germline V gives CDR1 MDHEN, CDR2 SYDVKM. With V trimmed by 7 bases and J by 7 bases, 12 bases remained unmatched. The length of the CDR3 is 15 residues. The CDR3 DNA reads as TGTGCCAGCACCACTGCTCAGGGGGCCCGACAGCCCCAGCATTTT. Amino acid sequence: CASTTAQGARQPQHF.

V usage is TRBV2 and J usage is TRBJ2-1; 9 bases align to TRBD1. V lost 6 bases, J lost 6 bases, and 9 bases stayed unmatched. This CDR3 comprises 15 residues. Per the germline V gene, CDR1 is SNHLY and CDR2 is FYNNEI. The CDR3 here is CASRQDRGGGNEQFF. CDR3 in DNA: TGTGCCAGCAGGCAGGACAGGGGAGGCGGCAATGAGCAGTTCTTC. Variable domain in full (rest from reference TRBV2 and TRBJ2-1): EPEVTQTPSHQVTQMGQEVILRCVPISNHLYFYWYRQILGQKVEFLVSFYNNEISEKSEIFDDQFSVERPDGSNFTLKIRSTKLEDSAMYFCASRQDRGGGNEQFFGPGTRLTVL.

About this clone itself: The sample contains more than one DNA sequence encoding this CDR3. The chain combines TRBV27 with TRBJ2-2; the D call may be TRBD1 or TRBD2 (5 bases each). The CDR3 length is 15 residues. Trimming removed 0 bases from V and 1 base from J, with 6 bases in between. Germline CDR1 reads MNHEY; CDR2 reads SMNVEV (reference sequence). This chain's CDR3 is CASSLSRGNTGELFF. CDR3 bases: TGTGCCAGCAGTTTATCGAGGGGGAACACCGGGGAGCTGTTTTTT.

The chain couples TRBV28 to TRBJ2-2; the D call may be TRBD1 or TRBD2 (6 bases each). Trimming pared 4 bases from V and 10 bases from J, leaving 10 bases between. Germline-derived CDR1 and CDR2 are MDHEN and SYDVKM. The CDR3 is 12 residues long. The CDR3 region is CASSYRGQELFF. The CDR3 nucleotides read TGTGCCAGCAGTTATCGGGGGCAGGAGCTGTTTTTT. Full variable domain (remainder filled in from reference TRBV28 and TRBJ2-2): DVKVTQSSRYLVKRTGEKVFLECVQDMDHENMFWYRQDPGLGLRLIYFSYDVKMKEKGDIPEGYSVSREKKERFSLILESASTNQTSMYLCASSYRGQELFFGEGSRLTVL.

The gene calls are TRBV19 and TRBJ2-1; 10 bases map to TRBD1. CDR3 length: 14 residues. J gave up 6 bases and V 7 bases, and 6 bases lay outside the gene matches. Per germline, CDR1 LNHDA and CDR2 SQIVND (reference sequence). CDR3 protein: CASNDRGRSNEQFF. In DNA, the CDR3 is TGTGCCAGTAATGACAGGGGGCGAAGCAATGAGCAGTTCTTC.

V is TRBV6-5 and J is TRBJ2-1; the D call may be TRBD1 or TRBD2 (5 bases each). The CDR3 length is 14 residues. V lost 5 bases, J lost 4 bases, and 12 bases lay in between. Germline V CDR1 and CDR2: MNHEY, SVGAGI. CDR3 region: CASSTPGPYNEQFF. In DNA form, the CDR3 reads TGTGCCAGCAGTACTCCGGGACCTTACAATGAGCAGTTCTTC.

The chain joins TRBV19 to TRBJ2-2; 9 positions agree with TRBD1. The V gene's germline CDR1 is LNHDA and CDR2 SQIVND (reference sequence). V dropped 6 bases and J dropped 4; count of bases not matched to a gene: 12. This CDR3 spans 17 amino acids. CDR3 residues: CASSRENRGLVTGELFF. The CDR3 nucleotides read TGTGCCAGTAGCCGCGAAAACAGGGGGCTCGTCACCGGGGAGCTGTTTTTT. Variable domain in full (rest from reference TRBV19 and TRBJ2-2): DGGITQSPKYLFRKEGQNVTLSCEQNLNHDAMYWYRQDPGQGLRLIYYSQIVNDFQKGDIAEGYSVSREKKESFPLTVTSAQKNPTAFYLCASSRENRGLVTGELFFGEGSRLTVL.

The chain links TRBV5-8 to TRBJ1-4; a weak D match, TRBD1 (5 bases). CDR1 is SGHTS, CDR2 YDEGEE, per germline. The CDR3 runs 15 residues. Between the trimmed V and J ends, which lost 7 bases and 8 bases, there was a span of 21 bases. The CDR3 nucleotides read TGTGCCAGCTACGGAGACCAGGGTGGTCGGGAAAAACTGTTTTTT. This translates into CASYGDQGGREKLFF.

Concerning this clone itself: The sample carries other DNA sequences with the same CDR3. The V gene is TRBV28, the J gene TRBJ1-5; 10 bases map to TRBD1. V was clipped by 4 bases and J by 5 bases; unmatched bases: 2. The germline V gene encodes CDR1 MDHEN and CDR2 SYDVKM. CDR3 length: 14 amino acids. The CDR3 DNA follows: TGTGCCAGCAGTTCAGGACAGGGGGATCAGCCCCAGCATTTT. Its protein is CASSSGQGDQPQHF.

The chain joins TRBV6-4 to TRBJ1-1; weak D call: TRBD1 (6 bases). Looked up from germline, CDR1 is MRHNA and CDR2 is SNTAGT. The V gene lost 8 bases and the J gene lost 4 bases, with 26 bases spanning the gap. The CDR3 totals 17 residues. CDR3 sequence: CASLRRGGLYLCTEAFF. CDR3 DNA sequence: TGTGCCAGCCTACGTCGTGGGGGGCTTTACCTTTGCACTGAAGCTTTCTTT.

CDR3 bases: TGCGCCAGCAGCCAAGATAACAGGGGCCCTCCAGACATTCAGTACTTC. Its translation: CASSQDNRGPPDIQYF. The rearrangement joins TRBV4-1 to TRBJ2-4; 7 positions match TRBD1. Germline CDR1 reads MGHRA; CDR2 reads YSYEKL. This CDR3 is built from 16 residues. Trimming cost V 0 bases and J 8 bases; bases outside gene matches: 10.

The chain has TRBV6-5 and TRBJ2-1; D ambiguous. Germline loops: CDR1 MNHEY, CDR2 SVGAGI. V was pared by 0 bases and J by 0 bases, with 9 bases between. This CDR3 contains 16 residues. This chain's CDR3 is CASSYSTVPSYNEQFF. The CDR3 DNA sequence: TGTGCCAGCAGTTACTCTACGGTACCCTCCTACAATGAGCAGTTCTTC.

The V gene is TRBV27, the J gene TRBJ2-3, with unresolved D. CDR3 length: 12 amino acids. Germline assignment: CDR1 MNHEY and CDR2 SMNVEV (reference sequence). Deletions cut 5 bases from V and 3 bases from J, with 6 bases between. The CDR3 nucleotides read TGTGCCAGCAGTACCAGAACAGATACGCAGTATTTT. Residues: CASSTRTDTQYF.

This rearrangement joins TRBV28 to TRBJ1-2; tentative D call: TRBD1 (5 bases). The CDR3 spans 12 residues. Germline assignment: CDR1 MDHEN and CDR2 SYDVKM. V lost 7 bases, J lost 8 bases, and 14 bases lay in between. The CDR3 spells CASIPPGGGYTF. DNA of the CDR3: TGTGCCAGCATCCCCCCTGGGGGAGGCTACACCTTC.

As to this clone: In the same sample, other DNA sequences code for this CDR3. J is TRBJ2-7 and V is TRBV18, with 7 bases aligning to TRBD1. V trimming: 1 base; J trimming: 4 bases; junction bases outside the gene matches: 7. The germline gives CDR1 KGHSH, CDR2 LQKENI. The CDR3 is made up of 15 amino acids. The CDR3 spells CASSPLGTESYEQYF. CDR3 coding DNA: TGTGCCAGCTCACCACTCGGGACAGAGAGTTACGAGCAGTACTTC.

The V and J genes are TRBV5-1 and TRBJ2-7; TRBD2 matches 13 bases. The germline V gene has CDR1 SGHRS and CDR2 YFSETQ. With 0 bases clipped from V and 7 bases from J, the junction kept 19 bases outside the gene matches. The CDR3 runs to 20 residues. The CDR3 nucleotides read TGCGCCAGCAGCTTGGCGGGGACAGGGGAACTAGCGGGAGGGCCGCGAGAGCAGTACTTC. Amino acid sequence: CASSLAGTGELAGGPREQYF. Complete variable domain (other parts from reference TRBV5-1 and TRBJ2-7): KAGVTQTPRYLIKTRGQQVTLSCSPISGHRSVSWYQQTPGQGLQFLFEYFSETQRNKGNFPGRFSGRQFSNSRSEMNVSTLELGDSALYLCASSLAGTGELAGGPREQYFGPGTRLTVT.

The genes are TRBV28 and TRBJ1-6, with D maybe TRBD1 (5 bases). The CDR3 is 16 amino acids. Germline CDR1 is MDHEN and CDR2 is SYDVKM. V gave up 1 base and J gave up 4 bases, with 11 bases separating them. This CDR3 reads CASSLLQGPYNSPLHF. The DNA of the CDR3 is TGTGCCAGCAGTTTATTGCAGGGACCTTATAATTCACCCCTCCACTTT.

The rearrangement joins TRBV19 to TRBJ2-7; TRBD2 agrees at 7 bases. Germline V CDR1 and CDR2: LNHDA, SQIVND (reference sequence). This CDR3 spans 17 amino acids. Germline trimming cut 3 bases from V and 3 bases from J; bases unmatched to any gene: 14. CDR3 nucleotides: TGTGCCAGTAGTATGATGGGGGGGGTCGGAGGGAGCTACGAGCAGTACTTC. Amino acids: CASSMMGGVGGSYEQYF. Full variable domain (missing parts from reference TRBV19 and TRBJ2-7): DGGITQSPKYLFRKEGQNVTLSCEQNLNHDAMYWYRQDPGQGLRLIYYSQIVNDFQKGDIAEGYSVSREKKESFPLTVTSAQKNPTAFYLCASSMMGGVGGSYEQYFGPGTRLTVT.

The genes are TRBV28 and TRBJ2-7; D possibly uses TRBD1 or TRBD2 (5 bases each). The CDR3 contains 13 residues. Germline CDR1 is MDHEN and CDR2 is SYDVKM. V lost 7 bases and J lost 2, with 12 bases in between. The CDR3 loop is CASTTRGPYEQYF. CDR3 bases: TGTGCCAGCACCACTCGGGGCCCCTACGAGCAGTACTTC.

This chain uses TRBV7-9 with TRBJ2-5, with D tentatively TRBD1 (6 bases). TRBJ2-7 matches the DNA end more closely, so the J call is doubtful. Per the germline V gene, CDR1 is SEHNR and CDR2 is FQNEAQ (reference sequence). This CDR3 is built from 16 residues. Here the CDR3 DNA reads TGTGCCAGCAGCCTCATTCAGACAGGAGGATCCTACGAGCAGTACTTC. It encodes CASSLIQTGGSYEQYF.